This T cell receptor (beta chain) was recorded in a study of Ad26.COV2.S vaccination and SARS-CoV-2 variants. Study summary: Administration of Ad26.COV2.S was intramuscular, either once or twice 56 days apart. The study, taken as a whole, reports: Vaccine and placebo groups showed comparable non-spike TCR breadth. There was reportedly substantial breadth in spike-specific CD8+ and CD4+ T cell responses after vaccination.

Measured with immunoSEQ multiplex PCR; TCRdb has only the in-frame clones, and not every one. The repertoire has some 480,000 clones, about 83% of them found once; the top ten carry around 13%. A remark on this clone: Its antigen is not known.

Treatment indicated: around 19 received Ad26.COV2.S at low or high dose, single or two shots; 5 received placebo; per-sample allocation not given. Sampling was done on day 63 after the first vaccine or placebo injection. Vaccination employed an Ad26 vector expressing the Wuhan-strain SARS-CoV-2 spike. V lost 3 bases and J 6 bases, leaving 12 bases between the germline ends. The CDR3 is 13 residues long. The germline V gene encodes CDR1 LNHDA and CDR2 SQIVND (reference sequence). The TCR comes from a person between 18 and 65 years old who received the Ad26.COV2.S COVID-19 vaccine or a placebo. Specimen: peripheral blood, collected in a trial of Ad26.COV2.S vaccine versus placebo. The V call is TRBV19, the J call TRBJ2-7, with a possible D match to TRBD2 (5 bases). The CDR3 loop is CASSIGERSEQYF. Here the CDR3 DNA reads TGTGCCAGTAGTATTGGGGAGCGCTCCGAGCAGTACTTC.